Only a few counts were recorded for the clone carrying this TCR beta chain. The data were obtained in a study of regulatory T cells in long-lasting Graves disease. Time point defined: newly diagnosed GD, antithyroid drugs for less than 3 months. Extracted PBMC RNA gave rise to the TCR library. From each patient, roughly 9 milliliters of peripheral blood was drawn and collected into an EDTA anticoagulant tube. The CDR3 sequence is 15 residues long. The ends were cut back, 4 bases at V and 0 bases at J, with 11 bases in the middle. Germline V gene data show CDR1 as SGHRS and CDR2 as YFSETQ. Both iRepertoire HTBI primers and Arm-PCR of CDR3 regions were used to build the TCR beta libraries. MiXCR was run by TCRdb on the multiplex PCR reads, yielding one entry per CDR3 protein. The sample consists of 350,000 to 450,000 distinct CDR3 sequences, over 15% of them appearing once. A further study also used this sample, focusing on T cells in Graves' hyperthyroidism and ophthalmopathy. Per that study: Initially, a first-round RT-PCR of the TCR CDR3 employed the HTBI primer set.

The clonotype was recovered from a man between 35 and 55 years old with Graves disease. The chain combines TRBV5-1 with TRBJ1-3; D is unresolved. The sequences come from peripheral blood mononuclear cells (PBMCs), collected at new diagnosis, from a patient treated with antithyroid drugs. CDR3 sequence: CASSQTGFSGNTIYF. CDR3 DNA: TGCGCCAGCAGCCAAACGGGGTTCTCTGGAAACACCATATATTTT.